This TCR beta chain came from a study of response to subunit inactivated influenza vaccine. Study-wide findings and caveats: Authors suggested each seasonal flu vaccination may recruit only limited numbers of new T cells.

As for this clonotype: Its antigen is undetermined.

A single record per CDR3 protein comes from TCRdb applying MiXCR to the RT-PCR reads. The sample yields hundreds of thousands of distinct CDR3 sequences, roughly 15% seen once. The sequence was obtained from a man aged 45-65 years who received an inactivated influenza vaccine. Sequencing was performed on PBMCs from blood, taken around 15 days before vaccination.

The CDR3 nucleotides read TGTGCCAGCAGTGAGTCTTGGTATACGCAGTATTTT. Its protein product is CASSESWYTQYF. The chain has TRBV2 and TRBJ2-3; no firm D call. V lost 3 bases and J lost 7, with 8 bases in between. Germline-derived CDR1 and CDR2 are SNHLY and FYNNEI. The CDR3 consists of 12 residues.